Sequencing of this TCR beta chain was carried out in a study of OX40 agonist ivuxolimab in advanced cancers. On the study more broadly: Patients were treated with ivuxolimab, an agonistic anti-OX40 (CD134) antibody.

Profiling relied on immunoSEQ multiplex PCR, and the TCRdb table lists in-frame clones only, not all of them. The sample holds approximately 99,000 clones; 70% to 90% are singletons and the top ten take more than 5.5%. Whole-study results and caveats: Clonal expansion was seen in CD4+ and CD8+ blood T cells by week 6 at 0.1 to 3.0 mg/kg. Compared with others, partial responders at 0.1-3.0 mg/kg displayed clonal expansion among the lowest.

CDR3 length: 14 amino acids. With V trimmed by 2 bases and J by 5 bases, 4 bases remained unmatched. Germline CDR1 LGHNA, CDR2 YNFKEQ. On this clone itself: Its antigen is not known.

This TCR was sampled from an adult with an advanced solid tumor such as melanoma, head and neck, liver or kidney cancer. Sequenced material: CD4+ or CD8+ T cells sorted from blood, taken in a trial of the OX40 agonist ivuxolimab. The J gene is TRBJ2-5, the V gene TRBV4-2; 8 bases agree with TRBD1. For the CDR3, the DNA is TGTGCCAGCAGCCAACAGGGGGCCAGGGAGACCCAGTACTTC. It is translated as CASSQQGARETQYF.